This TCR beta chain stems from a study of vaccination and CD4 T cells after COVID-19. On the study more broadly: Between diagnosis and the drawing of post-COVID samples lay a median roughly 100 days (range 35 to 161).

This clonotype was counted a few times. The target antigen is unknown. With the Oncomine TCR Beta short-read assay, DNA from cultured CD4+ T cells was sequenced. TCRdb re-analysed the PCR reads in MiXCR, keeping a single row per CDR3 protein. The data show over 13,000 distinct CDR3 sequences, with approximately 47% seen just once and around 13% held by the top ten. V was pared by 4 bases and J by 6 bases, with 8 bases of the junction left unmatched. Germline V gene sequence: CDR1 LNHDA, CDR2 SQIVND (reference sequence). The CDR3 is 15 amino acids. Described treatment: approximately 9-day PBMC culture with coronavirus spike peptide pools or control peptides (ViraFEST assay).

Sequencing input: CD4+ T cells from blood, cultured in vitro. This TCR came from a human donor who had recovered from COVID-19. The chain recombines TRBV19 with TRBJ1-1, with 10 bases matching TRBD1. The CDR3 loop is CASSTDRGQYSEAFF. The CDR3, as DNA: TGTGCCAGTAGTACAGACAGGGGGCAATATTCTGAAGCTTTCTTT.